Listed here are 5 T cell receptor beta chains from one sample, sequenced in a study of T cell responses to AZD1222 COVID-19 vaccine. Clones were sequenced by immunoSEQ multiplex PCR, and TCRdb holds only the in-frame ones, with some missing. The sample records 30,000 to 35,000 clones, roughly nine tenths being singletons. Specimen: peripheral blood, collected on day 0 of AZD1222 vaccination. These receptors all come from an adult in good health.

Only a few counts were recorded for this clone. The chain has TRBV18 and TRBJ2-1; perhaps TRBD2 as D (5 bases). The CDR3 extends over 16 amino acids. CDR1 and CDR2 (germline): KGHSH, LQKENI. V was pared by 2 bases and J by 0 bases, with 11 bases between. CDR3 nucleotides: TGTGCCAGCTCACCAGGGAGCGGTAGCTCCTACAATGAGCAGTTCTTC. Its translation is CASSPGSGSSYNEQFF.

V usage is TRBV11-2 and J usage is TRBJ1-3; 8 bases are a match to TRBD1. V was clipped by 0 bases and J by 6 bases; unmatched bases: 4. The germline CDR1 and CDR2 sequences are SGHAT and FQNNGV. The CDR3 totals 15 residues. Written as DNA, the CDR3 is TGTGCCAGCAGCTTAGACGACAGGGGAGTAAACACCATATATTTT. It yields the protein CASSLDDRGVNTIYF.

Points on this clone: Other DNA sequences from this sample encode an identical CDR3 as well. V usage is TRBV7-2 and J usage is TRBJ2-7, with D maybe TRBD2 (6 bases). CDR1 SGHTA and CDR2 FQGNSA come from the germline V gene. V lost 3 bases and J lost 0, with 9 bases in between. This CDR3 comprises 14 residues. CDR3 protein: CASSLGRGSYEQYF. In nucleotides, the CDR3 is TGTGCCAGCAGCTTGGGGCGGGGCTCCTACGAGCAGTACTTC.

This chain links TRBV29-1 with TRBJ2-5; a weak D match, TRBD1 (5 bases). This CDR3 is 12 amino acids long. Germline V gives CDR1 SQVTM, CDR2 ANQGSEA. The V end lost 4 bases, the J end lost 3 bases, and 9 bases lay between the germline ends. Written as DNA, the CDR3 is TGCAGCGTTGTTGAAGGGGAAGAGACCCAGTACTTC. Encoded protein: CSVVEGEETQYF.

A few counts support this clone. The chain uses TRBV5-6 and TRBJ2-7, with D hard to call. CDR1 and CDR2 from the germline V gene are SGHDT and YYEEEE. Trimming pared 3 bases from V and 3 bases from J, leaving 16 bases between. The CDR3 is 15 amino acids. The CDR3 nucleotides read TGTGCCAGCAGCTCGATAGGACCTTCGAACTACGAGCAGTACTTC. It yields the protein CASSSIGPSNYEQYF. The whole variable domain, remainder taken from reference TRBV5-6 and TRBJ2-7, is DAGVTQSPTHLIKTRGQQVTLRCSPKSGHDTVSWYQQALGQGPQFIFQYYEEEERQRGNFPDRFSGHQFPNYSSELNVNALLLGDSALYLCASSSIGPSNYEQYFGPGTRLTVT.